This T cell receptor beta chain was profiled in a study of long-term antiretroviral therapy in people with HIV. This CDR3 has 16 residues. The V gene lost 4 bases and the J gene lost 7 bases, with 20 bases spanning the gap. CDR1 and CDR2 (germline): SGHDN, FVKESK. Each donor had at least one pre-ART and at least two post-ART PBMC samples. Every specimen provided about 0.9-11 million cryopreserved PBMC before DNA extraction took place. The assay used was immunoSEQ (version v3.0), run at survey level. Generated by immunoSEQ multiplex PCR, the TCRdb table keeps only in-frame clones and is missing some. In the table there are about 19,000 clones, 76% of which are singletons.

The source is a woman aged 45 to 65 with HIV. The chain couples TRBV14 to TRBJ2-1; maybe TRBD2 (5 bases). The specimen was unsorted PBMCs, collected 0.5 years before starting antiretroviral therapy. This CDR3 reads CASSRERWERKNEQFF. The CDR3 DNA is TGTGCCAGCAGCCGGGAGCGTTGGGAGAGGAAAAATGAGCAGTTCTTC.